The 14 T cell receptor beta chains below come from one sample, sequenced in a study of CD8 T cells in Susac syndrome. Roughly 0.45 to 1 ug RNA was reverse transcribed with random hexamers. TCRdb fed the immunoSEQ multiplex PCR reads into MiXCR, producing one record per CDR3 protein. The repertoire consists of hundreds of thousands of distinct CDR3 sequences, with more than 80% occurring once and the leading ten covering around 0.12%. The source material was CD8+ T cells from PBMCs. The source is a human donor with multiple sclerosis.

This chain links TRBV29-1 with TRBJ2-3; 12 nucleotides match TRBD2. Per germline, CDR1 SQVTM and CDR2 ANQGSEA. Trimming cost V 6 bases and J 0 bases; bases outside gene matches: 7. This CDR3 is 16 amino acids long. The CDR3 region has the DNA TGCAGCGTCTACATGACTAGCGGGGGTAGCACAGATACGCAGTATTTT. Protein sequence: CSVYMTSGGSTDTQYF.

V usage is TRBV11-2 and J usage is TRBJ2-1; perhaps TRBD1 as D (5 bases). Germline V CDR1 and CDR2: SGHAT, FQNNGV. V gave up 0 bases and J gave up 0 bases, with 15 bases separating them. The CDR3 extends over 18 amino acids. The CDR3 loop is CASSLDGAARGSYNEQFF. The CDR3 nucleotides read TGTGCCAGCAGCTTAGATGGGGCCGCAAGGGGCTCCTACAATGAGCAGTTCTTC.

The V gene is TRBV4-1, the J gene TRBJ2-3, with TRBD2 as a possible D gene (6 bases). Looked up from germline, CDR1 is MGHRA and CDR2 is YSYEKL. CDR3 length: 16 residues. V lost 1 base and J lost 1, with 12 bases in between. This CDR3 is CASSQGPSEGTDTQYF. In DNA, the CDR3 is TGCGCCAGCAGCCAAGGTCCTAGCGAAGGCACAGATACGCAGTATTTT.

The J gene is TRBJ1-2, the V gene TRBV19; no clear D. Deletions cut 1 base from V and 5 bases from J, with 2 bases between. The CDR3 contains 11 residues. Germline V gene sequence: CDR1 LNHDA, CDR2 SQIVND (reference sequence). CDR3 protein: CASSIGYGYTF. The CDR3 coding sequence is TGTGCCAGTAGTATAGGGTATGGCTACACCTTC.

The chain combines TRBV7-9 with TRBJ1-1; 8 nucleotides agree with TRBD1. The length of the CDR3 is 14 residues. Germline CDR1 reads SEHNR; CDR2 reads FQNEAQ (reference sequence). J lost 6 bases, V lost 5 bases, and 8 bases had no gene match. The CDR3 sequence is CASSDRGSTAEAFF. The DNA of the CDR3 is TGTGCCAGCAGCGACAGGGGATCCACGGCTGAAGCTTTCTTT.

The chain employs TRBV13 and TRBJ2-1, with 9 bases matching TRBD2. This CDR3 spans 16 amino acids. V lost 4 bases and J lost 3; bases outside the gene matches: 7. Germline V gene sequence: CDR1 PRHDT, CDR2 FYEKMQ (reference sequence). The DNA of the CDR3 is TGTGCCAGCAGCTCCAACAGACTAGCGGTCTACAATGAGCAGTTCTTC. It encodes CASSSNRLAVYNEQFF.

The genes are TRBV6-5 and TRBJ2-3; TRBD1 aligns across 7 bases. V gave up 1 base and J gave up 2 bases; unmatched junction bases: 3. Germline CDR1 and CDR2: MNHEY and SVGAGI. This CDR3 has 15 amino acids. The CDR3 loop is CASSYWGQHTDTQYF. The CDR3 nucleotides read TGTGCCAGCAGTTACTGGGGACAGCACACAGATACGCAGTATTTT.

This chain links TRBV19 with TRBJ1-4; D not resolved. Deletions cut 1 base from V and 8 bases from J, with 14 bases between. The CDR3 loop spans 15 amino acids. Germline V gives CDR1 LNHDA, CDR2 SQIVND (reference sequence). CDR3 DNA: TGTGCCAGTAGTATAGTTCCGGGGATAGCCGAAAAACTGTTTTTT. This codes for CASSIVPGIAEKLFF.

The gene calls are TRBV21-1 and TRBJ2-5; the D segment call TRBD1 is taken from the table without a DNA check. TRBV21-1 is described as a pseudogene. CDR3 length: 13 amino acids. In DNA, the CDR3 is TGTGCCACCGAAACGACAGGGCGAGAGACCCAGTACTTC. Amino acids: CATETTGRETQYF.

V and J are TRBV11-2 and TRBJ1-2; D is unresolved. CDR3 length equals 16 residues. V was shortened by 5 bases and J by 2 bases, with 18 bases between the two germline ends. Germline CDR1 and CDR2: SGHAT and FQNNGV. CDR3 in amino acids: CASSHTIDLGNYGYTF. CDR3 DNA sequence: TGTGCCAGCAGCCATACTATTGACCTGGGGAACTATGGCTACACCTTC.

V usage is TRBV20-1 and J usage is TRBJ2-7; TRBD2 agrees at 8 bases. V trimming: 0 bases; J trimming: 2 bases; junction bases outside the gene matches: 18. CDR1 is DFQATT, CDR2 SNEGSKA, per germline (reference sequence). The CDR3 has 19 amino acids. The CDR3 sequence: CSARDGWGKAGVPPYEQYF. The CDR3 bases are TGCAGTGCTAGAGACGGCTGGGGGAAAGCGGGAGTCCCTCCCTACGAGCAGTACTTC.

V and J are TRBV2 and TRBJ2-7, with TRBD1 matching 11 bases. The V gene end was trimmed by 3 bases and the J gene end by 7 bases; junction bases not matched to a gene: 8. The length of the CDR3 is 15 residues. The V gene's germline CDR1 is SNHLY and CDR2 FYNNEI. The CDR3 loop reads CASSDPGQGDYEQYF. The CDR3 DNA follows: TGTGCCAGCAGTGACCCGGGACAGGGGGATTATGAGCAGTACTTC.

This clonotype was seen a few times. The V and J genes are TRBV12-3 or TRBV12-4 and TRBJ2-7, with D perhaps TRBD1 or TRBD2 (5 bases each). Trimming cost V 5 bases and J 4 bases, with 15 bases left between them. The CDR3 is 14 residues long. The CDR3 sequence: CASSEGTARYEQYF. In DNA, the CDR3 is TGTGCCAGCAGTGAAGGGACGGCGAGATACGAGCAGTACTTC.

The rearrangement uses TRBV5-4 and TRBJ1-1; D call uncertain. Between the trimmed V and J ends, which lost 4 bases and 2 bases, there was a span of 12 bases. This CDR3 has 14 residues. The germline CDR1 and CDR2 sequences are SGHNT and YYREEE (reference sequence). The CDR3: CASSPTEGNTEAFF. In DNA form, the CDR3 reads TGTGCCAGCAGCCCCACAGAAGGCAACACTGAAGCTTTCTTT.